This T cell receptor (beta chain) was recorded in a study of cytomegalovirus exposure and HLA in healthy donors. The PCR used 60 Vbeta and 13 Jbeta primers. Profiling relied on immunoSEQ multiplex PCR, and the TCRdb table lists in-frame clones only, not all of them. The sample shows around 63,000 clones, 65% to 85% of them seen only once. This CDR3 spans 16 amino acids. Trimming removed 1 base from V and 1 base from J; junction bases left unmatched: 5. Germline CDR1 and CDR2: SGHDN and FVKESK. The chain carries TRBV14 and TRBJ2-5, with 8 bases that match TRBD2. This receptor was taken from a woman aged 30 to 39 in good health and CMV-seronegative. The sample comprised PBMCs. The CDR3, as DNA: TGTGCCAGCAGCCAAGGGCTAGCGGGTTCCCAAGAGACCCAGTACTTC. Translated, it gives CASSQGLAGSQETQYF.